This T cell receptor beta chain was retrieved from a study of blood T cell repertoires in COVID-19. Sequencing was performed with immunoSEQ multiplex PCR; in TCRdb, only in-frame clones are kept and a portion is missing. The sample gives roughly 200,000 clones, about 80% of which show up once; approximately 4.4% is in the top ten. The TCR was taken from a middle-aged man with active or convalescent COVID-19. Sequencing used peripheral blood.

In DNA, the CDR3 is TGTGCCAGCAGCCAAGGCGGGTTCTCCTACGAGCAGTACTTC. Its protein product is CASSQGGFSYEQYF. The chain recombines TRBV3-1 (or the pseudogene TRBV3-2) with TRBJ2-7; maybe TRBD2 (5 bases). The CDR3 consists of 14 residues. V was trimmed by 1 base and J by 0 bases, leaving 7 bases between them. Germline V gives CDR1 LGHDT, CDR2 YNNKEL (reference sequence).